The present TCR beta chain was sequenced within a study of T cells in Graves' hyperthyroidism and ophthalmopathy. Study as a whole: Before treatment of any kind, peripheral blood was taken at initial diagnosis.

Points from the study as a whole: Among thyroid clonotypes expanded above 0.001, most also appeared in blood.

The TCR beta CDR3 regions underwent amplification using RNA transcripts as the source. HTBI primers were employed in a first-round RT-PCR of the TCR CDR3. TCRdb recomputed calls from the multiplex PCR reads with MiXCR, one row per CDR3 protein. The sample carries about 350,000 distinct CDR3 sequences, about 18% recorded once. With 5 bases clipped from V and 5 bases from J, the junction kept 12 bases outside the gene matches. The CDR3 consists of 17 residues. The germline V gene has CDR1 MNHEY and CDR2 SMNVEV (reference sequence). Note on this clonotype: What it binds is unknown.

This receptor was obtained from a woman under 40 with Graves' hyperthyroidism that later progressed to Graves' ophthalmopathy. V usage is TRBV27 and J usage is TRBJ1-5; 10 bases align to TRBD1. Source material: blood. CDR3 in amino acids: CASSATGTGADHQPQHF. The CDR3 region has the DNA TGTGCCAGCAGTGCAACCGGGACAGGGGCCGATCATCAGCCCCAGCATTTT.